These 2 T cell receptor beta chains were all obtained from the same sample, sequenced in a study of T cell changes during pregnancy in multiple sclerosis. Sequenced by immunoSEQ multiplex PCR; TCRdb stores in-frame clones only, minus some. The sample yields 30,000 to 45,000 clones, roughly 90% seen once. The sequencing used CD8+ T cells from peripheral blood mononuclear cells, collected before pregnancy. Receptors originate from a female donor with multiple sclerosis, enrolled in a pregnancy study.

The chain recombines TRBV4-2 with TRBJ1-4; unclear D gene. Per germline, CDR1 LGHNA and CDR2 YNFKEQ. The length of the CDR3 is 15 residues. The ends were cut back, 0 bases at V and 0 bases at J, with 5 bases in the middle. The DNA of the CDR3 is TGTGCCAGCAGCCAAGAGTCAGCAACTAATGAAAAACTGTTTTTT. Translating gives CASSQESATNEKLFF.

CDR3 in amino acids: CASSFDRGQDTEAFF. DNA of the CDR3: TGTGCCAGCAGTTTCGACAGGGGGCAGGACACTGAAGCTTTCTTT. The rearrangement links TRBV28 to TRBJ1-1; the match to TRBD1 covers 10 bases. J gave up 3 bases and V 3 bases, and 4 bases lay outside the gene matches. The CDR3 covers 15 residues. Germline CDR1 is MDHEN and CDR2 is SYDVKM. The complete variable domain, with remaining parts taken from reference TRBV28 and TRBJ1-1, reads DVKVTQSSRYLVKRTGEKVFLECVQDMDHENMFWYRQDPGLGLRLIYFSYDVKMKEKGDIPEGYSVSREKKERFSLILESASTNQTSMYLCASSFDRGQDTEAFFGQGTRLTVV.